This T cell receptor beta chain emerged from a study of blood T cells in healthy people across ages (dated by TCRdb to the mid-2010s). Study-level background: In model experiments, template switching captured roughly one uniquely barcoded TCR beta cDNA molecule for every two T cells. Using deep sequencing normalized with unique cDNA molecular identifiers, the study measured how TCR beta repertoire diversity changes with age. The donors were divided into four age groups: young (average approximately 17 years), middle-aged (approximately 41), aged (approximately 62) and long-lived (roughly 82). To avoid experimental bias, donors of different ages were randomly spread across the sequencing lanes. The study analyzed two additional independent replicas of 1 million unique cDNA reads from the same blood draw for two donors, one aged 18 to 29 and one aged 80 or older. Results the study describes overall, beyond this receptor: Estimates of total diversity based on one million sequenced T cells were regarded as lower bounds and as underestimates. Observed TCR beta diversity per million T cells fell roughly linearly with age, and a significant reduction was already apparent by age roughly 40. Compared with the aged group, the long-lived group had more naive CD4+ T cells, fewer expanded clones and increased TCR diversity, suggesting age selection. Because the CMV infection status of the donors was unknown, age-related changes in expanded clonotypes may potentially have been confounded. Because profiling used bulk unsorted PBMCs, naive and antigen-experienced compartments could not be compared conclusively. A strong correlation was found between observed TCR beta diversity and the percentage of naive T cells measured by flow cytometry.

From a lookup of the germline V gene, CDR1 and CDR2 are SGHTA and FQGNSA. Measured from the cysteine to the phenylalanine, the CDR3 is 15 residues long. Only the CDR3 DNA is retained, 45 bases long and in frame from the first base. V is pruned by 9 bases and J by 11 bases, leaving 20 bases of the junction without a gene match. This clonotype was seen just once. Its target antigen remains unknown. No base quality values were provided; no much bigger clone lies one nucleotide off. The donors were some 36 Caucasian individuals from Russia, aged roughly 6 to 90 years, who were systemically healthy. Roughly 9 milliliters of peripheral blood were drawn from each donor into EDTA-treated Vacutainer tubes. Ficoll-Paque density-gradient centrifugation was used to isolate PBMCs, with at least 6.5 million obtained per sample. Trizol reagent was used to extract total RNA from PBMCs, with at least 6 micrograms per sample. The percentages of naive CD45RAhigh/CD27high T cells were determined by flow cytometry on a PBMC aliquot from every donor.

Libraries were prepared through 5' RACE. The sequencer listed for this sample is Illumina HiSeq 2500. A second PCR of roughly 7 to 12 cycles was run with a J-beta primer mix and a sample-barcoded 5' primer. A unique molecular identifier was introduced onto each TCR beta cDNA molecule by a template-switch 5' adaptor carrying 12 random nucleotides. Each sample yielded at least 2.5 million CDR3-containing paired-end reads. First-strand cDNA was synthesized from all RNA with the Mint cDNA synthesis kit, primed by a TRBC-specific oligonucleotide. Following uracil-DNA glycosylase treatment, a first 18-cycle PCR with universal primers M1SS and BC2_uni_R was performed on all cDNA. Under the source paper's analysis protocol: For normalization, 1 million high-quality reads, each with a distinct molecular identifier, were randomly selected from each sample. Reads sharing molecular identifiers were discarded rather than binned into consensus sequences. MiTCR, run with a Q25 quality threshold and the strictest error-elimination algorithm, handled CDR3 identification, clonotype clustering and error correction. Lower-bound total TCR beta diversity was estimated with a nonparametric unseen species model using Euler transformation. TCRdb's own reprocessing of the public reads used fastp at Q25 and MiXCR and kept productive beta chains. Under each unique CDR3 protein, matching rows form one entry showing the most common genes and DNA. The V and J calls were not made by the authors but by TCRdb's processing. Within this sample are hundreds of thousands of distinct CDR3 sequences, with about 56% of them counted one time only. Roughly 25% of the sample belongs to the ten largest clones.

This receptor chain uses TRBV7-2 and TRBJ2-5, and 8 junction bases match TRBD2. The sequence came from a man aged 35 to 55 in good health. The source material was blood. The nucleotide sequence reads TGTGCCAGTCATACCTACGCCGGGGGGGGCCAGGAGCAGTACTTC. It encodes CASHTYAGGGQEQYF. The full variable domain, completed from the reference TRBV7-2 and TRBJ2-5 proteins outside the CDR3, reads GAGVSQSPSNKVTEKGKDVELRCDPISGHTALYWYRQSLGQGLEFLIYFQGNSAPDKSGLPSDRFSAERTGGSVSTLTIQRTQQEDSAVYLCASHTYAGGGQEQYFGPGTRLLVL.